This is a list of T cell receptor beta chains from one sample in a study of T-cell memory formation after mild COVID-19. Each CDR3 protein gets one entry after TCRdb re-called the 5' RACE reads with MiXCR. The sample records under 250,000 distinct CDR3 sequences, around 9.1% being singletons. The source material was PBMCs or a T cell subset sorted from them (not recorded which). These receptors were collected from a man aged 18 to 30 who had mild COVID-19 (a few samples of this study predate the infection). Cell type and time point are not known. Both conserved end residues are part of each CDR3. D genes are given only for firm matches. Only part of the rows carry a size: once, few, many, or a class if the clone is expanded.

v_gene: TRBV5-1; d_gene: TRBD2; j_gene: TRBJ2-5; abundance: many; CDR3nt: TGCGCCAGCACCCTAGCGGGGGATGGTGAGACCCAGTACTTC; CDR3aa: CASTLAGDGETQYF
v_gene: TRBV7-2; d_gene: TRBD1; j_gene: TRBJ1-2; abundance: few; CDR3nt: TGTGCCAGCAGGACCTCCGGGGGACAGCGCATCGGCTACACCTTC; CDR3aa: CASRTSGGQRIGYTF
v_gene: TRBV7-9; d_gene: NA; j_gene: TRBJ2-1; abundance: many; CDR3nt: TGTGCCAGCAGCTCACCCGGGACGCAGGACAATGAGCAGTTCTTC; CDR3aa: CASSSPGTQDNEQFF
v_gene: TRBV7-9; d_gene: TRBD2; j_gene: TRBJ2-4; abundance: NA; CDR3nt: TGTGCCAGCGGGGGGGTAGCCAAAAACATTCAGTACTTC; CDR3aa: CASGGVAKNIQYF
v_gene: TRBV5-1; d_gene: NA; j_gene: TRBJ2-3; abundance: few; CDR3nt: TGCGCCAGCAGCTTGCAAGATACGCAGTATTTT; CDR3aa: CASSLQDTQYF
v_gene: TRBV6-6; d_gene: NA; j_gene: TRBJ1-4; abundance: NA; CDR3nt: TGTGCCAGCAGGGGTAACAGGGCCGAGTATGAAAAACTGTTTTTT; CDR3aa: CASRGNRAEYEKLFF
v_gene: TRBV2; d_gene: NA; j_gene: TRBJ2-4; abundance: NA; CDR3nt: TGTGCCAGCAGTGAGTCTCCGGTAGCCAAAAACATTCAGTACTTC; CDR3aa: CASSESPVAKNIQYF
v_gene: TRBV5-5; d_gene: NA; j_gene: TRBJ1-2; abundance: NA; CDR3nt: TGTGCCAGCAGCACCCCGCCCCTCGCTAACTATGGCTACACCTTC; CDR3aa: CASSTPPLANYGYTF
v_gene: TRBV5-1; d_gene: NA; j_gene: TRBJ2-5; abundance: few; CDR3nt: TGCGCCAGCAGCTTGAGAGGGCCCCTTGGGGAGACCCAGTACTTC; CDR3aa: CASSLRGPLGETQYF
v_gene: TRBV7-2; d_gene: TRBD1; j_gene: TRBJ1-3; abundance: many; CDR3nt: TGTGCCAGCAGCCCCACAGGGGTCGGAAACACCATATATTTT; CDR3aa: CASSPTGVGNTIYF
v_gene: TRBV5-1; d_gene: NA; j_gene: TRBJ1-1; abundance: many; CDR3nt: TGCGCCAGCAGCTTCGTACGGGACACTGAAGCTTTCTTT; CDR3aa: CASSFVRDTEAFF
v_gene: TRBV24-1; d_gene: NA; j_gene: TRBJ2-1; abundance: few; CDR3nt: TGTGCCACGGTTTCTTACTCCTACAATGAGCAGTTCTTC; CDR3aa: CATVSYSYNEQFF
v_gene: TRBV2; d_gene: NA; j_gene: TRBJ1-6; abundance: few; CDR3nt: TGTGCCAGCAGTGAAGTAGGGATCGATTCACCCCTCCACTTT; CDR3aa: CASSEVGIDSPLHF
v_gene: TRBV7-8; d_gene: TRBD1; j_gene: TRBJ2-5; abundance: NA; CDR3nt: TGTGCCAGCAGCTTGCATTGGACAGGGGAGGGAGAGACCCAGTACTTC; CDR3aa: CASSLHWTGEGETQYF
v_gene: TRBV6-5; d_gene: TRBD2; j_gene: TRBJ2-3; abundance: few; CDR3nt: TGTGCCAGCAGTATATGGGGCGGGGGGAGAGATACGCAGTATTTT; CDR3aa: CASSIWGGGRDTQYF
v_gene: TRBV9; d_gene: TRBD2; j_gene: TRBJ2-7; abundance: few; CDR3nt: TGTGCCAGCAGCGTTGGGACTAGCGGGGAGCAGTACTTC; CDR3aa: CASSVGTSGEQYF
v_gene: TRBV28; d_gene: NA; j_gene: TRBJ2-1; abundance: many; CDR3nt: TGTGCCAGCAGTTTAGTCGGCTACAATGAGCAGTTCTTC; CDR3aa: CASSLVGYNEQFF
v_gene: TRBV5-4; d_gene: TRBD1; j_gene: TRBJ1-2; abundance: NA; CDR3nt: TGTGCCAGCAGCTCGATCACAGGGGGCAAGGAAGGCTACACCTTC; CDR3aa: CASSSITGGKEGYTF
v_gene: TRBV5-1; d_gene: NA; j_gene: TRBJ1-6; abundance: few; CDR3nt: TGCGCCAGCAGCTTGGAGGTTTTTGGAGATTCACCCCTCCACTTT; CDR3aa: CASSLEVFGDSPLHF
v_gene: TRBV7-2; d_gene: NA; j_gene: TRBJ1-5; abundance: few; CDR3nt: TGTGCCAGCAGCCAGAGGGGGGGCGGGGGTCAGCCCCAGCATTTT; CDR3aa: CASSQRGGGGQPQHF
v_gene: TRBV28; d_gene: NA; j_gene: TRBJ1-2; abundance: many; CDR3nt: TGTGCCAGCAGTTTTGGGGGGAACTATGGCTACACCTTC; CDR3aa: CASSFGGNYGYTF
v_gene: TRBV18; d_gene: NA; j_gene: TRBJ1-1; abundance: NA; CDR3nt: TGTGCCAGCTCACCCGGACAGATGAGGAACACTGAAGCTTTCTTT; CDR3aa: CASSPGQMRNTEAFF
v_gene: TRBV7-8; d_gene: NA; j_gene: TRBJ1-4; abundance: few; CDR3nt: TGTGCCAGCAGGGCCCTTACAACTAATGAAAAACTGTTTTTT; CDR3aa: CASRALTTNEKLFF